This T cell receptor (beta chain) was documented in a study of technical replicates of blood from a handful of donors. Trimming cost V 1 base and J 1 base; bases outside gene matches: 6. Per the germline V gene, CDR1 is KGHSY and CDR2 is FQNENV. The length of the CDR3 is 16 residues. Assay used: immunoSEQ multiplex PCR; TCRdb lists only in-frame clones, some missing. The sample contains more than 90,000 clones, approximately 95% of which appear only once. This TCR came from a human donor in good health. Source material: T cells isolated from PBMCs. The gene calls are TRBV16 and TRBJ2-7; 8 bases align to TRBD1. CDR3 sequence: CASSQFEGTGSYEQYF. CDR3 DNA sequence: TGTGCCAGCAGCCAATTCGAGGGGACAGGATCCTACGAGCAGTACTTC.